This TCR beta chain came from a study of OX40 agonist ivuxolimab in advanced cancers. Data came from immunoSEQ multiplex PCR; TCRdb stores just in-frame clones and leaves some out. The repertoire has 55,000 to 85,000 clones, roughly nine tenths of them found once; the top ten carry around 0.28%. Study-wide results and caveats: Circulating CD4+ and CD8+ T cells showed clonal expansion by week 6 at 0.1 to 3.0 mg/kg.

Notes on this clone: Its antigen is unidentified.

Germline V gene sequence: CDR1 MNHNY, CDR2 SVGAGI (reference sequence). The CDR3 runs to 16 residues. V lost 1 base and J lost 0, with 11 bases in between. The sequences come from CD4+ or CD8+ T cells sorted from blood, collected in a trial of the OX40 agonist ivuxolimab. The clonotype originates from an adult with an advanced solid tumor such as melanoma, head and neck, liver or kidney cancer. V usage is TRBV6-6 and J usage is TRBJ2-3; unclear D gene. CDR3 loop: CASSYFATASTDTQYF. As DNA, the CDR3 is TGTGCCAGCAGTTACTTTGCAACGGCGAGCACAGATACGCAGTATTTT.